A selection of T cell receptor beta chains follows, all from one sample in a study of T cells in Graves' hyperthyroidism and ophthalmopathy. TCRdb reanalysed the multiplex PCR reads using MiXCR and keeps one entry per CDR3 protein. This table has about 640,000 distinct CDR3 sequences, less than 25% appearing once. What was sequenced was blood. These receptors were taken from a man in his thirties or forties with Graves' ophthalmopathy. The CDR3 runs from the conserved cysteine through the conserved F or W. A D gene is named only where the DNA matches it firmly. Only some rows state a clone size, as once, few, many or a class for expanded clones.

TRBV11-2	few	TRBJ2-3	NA	CASSLALWETDTQYF	TGTGCCAGCAGCTTAGCGCTTTGGGAAACAGATACGCAGTATTTT
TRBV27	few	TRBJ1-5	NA	CASSLGERQPQHF	TGTGCCAGCAGTTTGGGGGAGCGGCAGCCCCAGCATTTT
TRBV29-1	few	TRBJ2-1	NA	CSVSPTGYNEQFF	TGCAGCGTTTCCCCGACAGGTTACAATGAGCAGTTCTTC
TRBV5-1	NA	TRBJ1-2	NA	CASSPSSGYGYTF	TGCGCCAGCAGCCCCAGTTCGGGGTATGGCTACACCTTC
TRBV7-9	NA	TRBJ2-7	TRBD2	CASSPSSGSSYNEQYF	TGTGCCAGCAGCCCCTCTAGCGGGAGTTCCTACAATGAGCAGTACTTC
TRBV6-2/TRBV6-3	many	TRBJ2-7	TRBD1	CASSYSGTGRYEQYF	TGTGCCAGCAGTTACTCCGGGACAGGGAGATACGAGCAGTACTTC
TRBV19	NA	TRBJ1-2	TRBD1	CASRPKRTGGDGYTF	TGTGCCAGTAGACCGAAAAGGACAGGGGGGGATGGCTACACCTTC
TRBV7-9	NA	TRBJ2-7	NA	CASSFGAALTYEQYF	TGTGCCAGCAGCTTCGGGGCGGCCTTAACCTACGAGCAGTACTTC
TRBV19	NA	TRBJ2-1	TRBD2	CASSMSSGREDEQFF	TGTGCCAGTAGTATGTCAAGCGGGAGGGAGGATGAGCAGTTCTTC
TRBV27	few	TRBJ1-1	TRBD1	CASSPIGQGVETEAFF	TGTGCCAGCAGTCCTATTGGACAGGGGGTCGAGACTGAAGCTTTCTTT
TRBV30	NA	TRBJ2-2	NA	CAWSVSEERWTGELFF	TGTGCCTGGAGTGTTTCGGAGGAGCGGTGGACCGGGGAGCTGTTTTTT